The clone carrying this TCR beta chain was observed at least ten times. The data originate from a study of spatial heterogeneity in lung cancer. Described time point: sample taken at primary tumor resection. Tumor, nontumor lung or frozen PBMC supplied whole RNA, sequenced without sorting. The CDR3 has 13 amino acids. The junction had 2 bases not matched to a gene; V was cut back by 4 bases and J by 4 bases. Germline V lookup: CDR1 SNHLY, CDR2 FYNNEI. MiXCR, applied by TCRdb to the 5' RACE reads, yields one record per CDR3 protein. The sample carries some 40,000 distinct CDR3 sequences, around 3.1% recorded once.

Sequences were derived from normal lung tissue next to the tumor, sampled at surgery. The chain employs TRBV2 and TRBJ1-2, with 8 bases identical to TRBD1. The sequence was collected from a male donor with early-stage non-small cell lung cancer. The CDR3, as DNA: TGTGCCAGCAGTGGAGACAGGGGCTATGGCTACACCTTC. This translates into CASSGDRGYGYTF.